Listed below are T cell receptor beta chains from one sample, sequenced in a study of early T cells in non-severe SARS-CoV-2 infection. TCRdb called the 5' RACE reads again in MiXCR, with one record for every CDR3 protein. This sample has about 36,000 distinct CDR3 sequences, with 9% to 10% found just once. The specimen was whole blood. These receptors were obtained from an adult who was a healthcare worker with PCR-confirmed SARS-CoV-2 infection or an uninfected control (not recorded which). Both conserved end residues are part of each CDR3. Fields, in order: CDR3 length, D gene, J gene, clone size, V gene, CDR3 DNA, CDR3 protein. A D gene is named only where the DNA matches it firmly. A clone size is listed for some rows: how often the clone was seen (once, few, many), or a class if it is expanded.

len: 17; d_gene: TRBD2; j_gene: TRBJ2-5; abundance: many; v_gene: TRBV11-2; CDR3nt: TGTGCCAGCAGCTTAGGGCTAGCGGGGGCTACACAAGAGACCCAGTACTTC; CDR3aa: CASSLGLAGATQETQYF
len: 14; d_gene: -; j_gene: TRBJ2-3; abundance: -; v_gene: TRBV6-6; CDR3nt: TGTGCCAGCAGCTTTGGGCTAAGCACAGATACGCAGTATTTT; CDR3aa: CASSFGLSTDTQYF
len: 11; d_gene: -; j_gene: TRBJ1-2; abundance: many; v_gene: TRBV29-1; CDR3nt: TGCAGCGTTGAAGAGGGGGACACAGACACCTTC; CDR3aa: CSVEEGDTDTF
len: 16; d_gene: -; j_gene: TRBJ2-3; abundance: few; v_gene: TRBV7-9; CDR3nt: TGTGCCAGCAGCTTAGTGGGCGGGGTGCTCACAGATACGCAGTATTTT; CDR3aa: CASSLVGGVLTDTQYF
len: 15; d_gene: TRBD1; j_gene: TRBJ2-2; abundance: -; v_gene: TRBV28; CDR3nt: TGTGCCAGCAGTCTCGGGACAGGGTCCACCGGGGAGCTGTTTTTT; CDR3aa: CASSLGTGSTGELFF
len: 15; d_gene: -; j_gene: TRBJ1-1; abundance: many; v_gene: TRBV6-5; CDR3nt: TGTGCCAGCCGCCCCCCCCTGAAATGGGACACTGAAGCTTTCTTT; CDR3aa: CASRPPLKWDTEAFF
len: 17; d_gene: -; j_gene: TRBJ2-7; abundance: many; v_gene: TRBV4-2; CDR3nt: TGTGCCAGCAGCCAAGATAGGTACGGTCCCACGGGAGACGAGCAGTACTTC; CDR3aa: CASSQDRYGPTGDEQYF
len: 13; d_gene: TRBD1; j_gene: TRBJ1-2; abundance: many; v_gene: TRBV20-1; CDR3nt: TGCAGTGCTAGAGGGGACAGGGTTCGTGGCTACACCTTC; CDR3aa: CSARGDRVRGYTF
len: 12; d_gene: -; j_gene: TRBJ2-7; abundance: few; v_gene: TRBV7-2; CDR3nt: TGTGCCAGCAGCTTCAGGGCTCACGAGCAGTACTTC; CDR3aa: CASSFRAHEQYF
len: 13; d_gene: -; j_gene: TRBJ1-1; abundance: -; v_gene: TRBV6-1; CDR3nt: TGTGCCAGCAGTGAATCGTCGAACACTGAAGCTTTCTTT; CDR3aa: CASSESSNTEAFF
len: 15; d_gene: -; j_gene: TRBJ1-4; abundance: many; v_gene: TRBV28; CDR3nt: TGTGCCAGCAGTTTCTATGCAGGGACAAGGGAAAAACTGTTTTTT; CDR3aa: CASSFYAGTREKLFF
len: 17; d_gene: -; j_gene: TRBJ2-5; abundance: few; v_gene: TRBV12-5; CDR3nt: TGTGCTAGTGGTTTGGCCCGGGGACGGAAACTCCAAGAGACCCAGTACTTC; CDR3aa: CASGLARGRKLQETQYF
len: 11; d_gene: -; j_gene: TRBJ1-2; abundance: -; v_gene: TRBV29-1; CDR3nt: TGCAGCGTTGAAGCGGCGAATGGCTACACCTTC; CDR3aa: CSVEAANGYTF
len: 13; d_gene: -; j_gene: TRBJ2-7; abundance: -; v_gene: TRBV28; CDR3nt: TGTGCCAGCAGCGGAGGGGCGACCTACGAGCAGTACTTC; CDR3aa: CASSGGATYEQYF
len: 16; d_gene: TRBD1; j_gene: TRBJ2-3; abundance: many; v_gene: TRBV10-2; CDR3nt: TGCGCCAGCAGTGAGCCCGGGACAGGGGAGGGAGATACGCAGTATTTT; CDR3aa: CASSEPGTGEGDTQYF
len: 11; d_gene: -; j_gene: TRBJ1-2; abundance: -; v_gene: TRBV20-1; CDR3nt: TGCAGTGCTGGGAGACTTGATGGCTACACCTTC; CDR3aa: CSAGRLDGYTF
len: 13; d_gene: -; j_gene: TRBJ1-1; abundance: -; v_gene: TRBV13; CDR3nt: TGTGCCAGCAGCTTCTATGGTAACACTGAAGCTTTCTTT; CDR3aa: CASSFYGNTEAFF
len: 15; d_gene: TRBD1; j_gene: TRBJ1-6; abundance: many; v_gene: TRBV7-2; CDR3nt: TGTGCCAGCAGCCTCGGACAGGGCCAGAATTCACCCCTCCACTTT; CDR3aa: CASSLGQGQNSPLHF
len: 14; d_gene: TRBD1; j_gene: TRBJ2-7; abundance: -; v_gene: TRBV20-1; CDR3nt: TGCAGTGCTCTTTCCGGACAGGGGGCCGACGAGCAGTACTTC; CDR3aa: CSALSGQGADEQYF
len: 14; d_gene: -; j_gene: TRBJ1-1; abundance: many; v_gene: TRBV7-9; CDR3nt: TGTGCCAGCAGCCAAGGACAGCAGAACACTGAAGCTTTCTTT; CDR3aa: CASSQGQQNTEAFF
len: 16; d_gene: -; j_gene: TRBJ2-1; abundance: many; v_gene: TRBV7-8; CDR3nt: TGTGCCAGCAGCTGGCCCCCCGGGGGCTCCTACAATGAGCAGTTCTTC; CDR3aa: CASSWPPGGSYNEQFF
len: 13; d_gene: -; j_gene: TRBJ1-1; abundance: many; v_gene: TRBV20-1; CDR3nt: TGCAGTGCTATAGGGCGGGGGAACACTGAAGCTTTCTTT; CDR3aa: CSAIGRGNTEAFF
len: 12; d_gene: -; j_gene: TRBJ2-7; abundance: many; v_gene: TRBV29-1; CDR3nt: TGCAGCGTTGGATATACAGAGAGCGAGCAGTACTTC; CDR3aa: CSVGYTESEQYF
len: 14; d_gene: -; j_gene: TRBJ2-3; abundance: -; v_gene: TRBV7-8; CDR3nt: TGTGCCAGCAGCCCCGTTCTACTTACAGATACGCAGTATTTT; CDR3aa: CASSPVLLTDTQYF
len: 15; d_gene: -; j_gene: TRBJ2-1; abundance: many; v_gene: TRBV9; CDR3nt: TGTGCCAGCAGCCCCGCCACGCTTGGTGGGAATGAGCAGTTCTTC; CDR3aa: CASSPATLGGNEQFF
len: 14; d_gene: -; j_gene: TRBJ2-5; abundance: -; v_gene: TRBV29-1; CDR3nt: TGCAGCGTTGGTATCGGAGGGGCTCAAGAGACCCAGTACTTC; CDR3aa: CSVGIGGAQETQYF
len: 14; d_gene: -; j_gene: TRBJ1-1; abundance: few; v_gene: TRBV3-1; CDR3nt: TGTGCCAGCAGCCCGTGGGCCGGAGGGGATGAAGCTTTCTTT; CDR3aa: CASSPWAGGDEAFF
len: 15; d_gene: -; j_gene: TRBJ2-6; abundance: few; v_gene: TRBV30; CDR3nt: TGTGCCTGGAGTGTTTGGGGATCTGGGGCCAACGTCCTGACTTTC; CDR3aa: CAWSVWGSGANVLTF